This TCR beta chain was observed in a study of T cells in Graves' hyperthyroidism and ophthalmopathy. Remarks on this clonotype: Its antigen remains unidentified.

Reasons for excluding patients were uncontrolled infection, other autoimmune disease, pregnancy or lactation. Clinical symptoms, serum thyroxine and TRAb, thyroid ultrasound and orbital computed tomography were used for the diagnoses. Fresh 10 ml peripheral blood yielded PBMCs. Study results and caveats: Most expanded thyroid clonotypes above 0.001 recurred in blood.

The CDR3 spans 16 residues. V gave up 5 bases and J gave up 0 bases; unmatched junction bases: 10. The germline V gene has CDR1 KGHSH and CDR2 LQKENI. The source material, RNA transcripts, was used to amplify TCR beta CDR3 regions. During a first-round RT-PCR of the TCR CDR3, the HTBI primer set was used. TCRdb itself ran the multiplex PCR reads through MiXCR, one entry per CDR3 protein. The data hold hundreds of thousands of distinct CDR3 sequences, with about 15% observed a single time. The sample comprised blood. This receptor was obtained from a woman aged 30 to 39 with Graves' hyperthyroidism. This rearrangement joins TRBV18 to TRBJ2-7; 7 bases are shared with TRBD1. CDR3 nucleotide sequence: TGTGCCAGCTCAACGGGGTTGCAGGGGGTCTCCTACGAGCAGTACTTC. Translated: CASSTGLQGVSYEQYF.